Listed here is a single T cell receptor beta chain. Its antigen is unknown. CDR1 and CDR2 (germline): MDHEN, SYDVKM. The CDR3 is made up of 16 amino acids. V lost 4 bases to trimming and J lost 1 base, with 14 bases between them. This sample stems from a study of shared clonotypes between healthy human individuals. Whole-study context: The donor pool was made up of a couple of women and a few men aged 18 to 49. Study-wide findings and caveats: Naive subsets, compared against memory subsets, generally had larger estimated richness values.

Repertoires were generated with immunoSEQ multiplex PCR, while TCRdb's copy carries only in-frame clones and drops some. The table lists over a million clones, under 99% of them singletons. The sample consisted of naive CD4+ T cells sorted from blood. Subset denoted: CD45RA+ positively selected. This receptor was obtained from a man under 40 in good health. The V gene is TRBV28, the J gene TRBJ2-4; TRBD1 might be the D (5 bases). CDR3 protein: CASSSASQGAKNIQYF. The CDR3 DNA reads as TGTGCCAGCAGTTCTGCGAGTCAGGGTGCCAAAAACATTCAGTACTTC.